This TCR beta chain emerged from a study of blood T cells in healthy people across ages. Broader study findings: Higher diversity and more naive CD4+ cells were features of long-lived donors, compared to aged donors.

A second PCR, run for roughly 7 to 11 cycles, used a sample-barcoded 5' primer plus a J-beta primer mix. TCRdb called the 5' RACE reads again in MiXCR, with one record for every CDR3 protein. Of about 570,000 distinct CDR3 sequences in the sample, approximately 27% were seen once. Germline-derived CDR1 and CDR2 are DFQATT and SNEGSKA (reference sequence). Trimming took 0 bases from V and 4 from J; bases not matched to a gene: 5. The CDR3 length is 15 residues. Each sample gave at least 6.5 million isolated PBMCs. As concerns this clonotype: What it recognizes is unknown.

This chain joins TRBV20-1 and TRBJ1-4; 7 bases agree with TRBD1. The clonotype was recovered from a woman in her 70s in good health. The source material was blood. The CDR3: CSARDVAGGNEKLFF. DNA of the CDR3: TGCAGTGCTAGAGATGTAGCAGGGGGTAATGAAAAACTGTTTTTT.